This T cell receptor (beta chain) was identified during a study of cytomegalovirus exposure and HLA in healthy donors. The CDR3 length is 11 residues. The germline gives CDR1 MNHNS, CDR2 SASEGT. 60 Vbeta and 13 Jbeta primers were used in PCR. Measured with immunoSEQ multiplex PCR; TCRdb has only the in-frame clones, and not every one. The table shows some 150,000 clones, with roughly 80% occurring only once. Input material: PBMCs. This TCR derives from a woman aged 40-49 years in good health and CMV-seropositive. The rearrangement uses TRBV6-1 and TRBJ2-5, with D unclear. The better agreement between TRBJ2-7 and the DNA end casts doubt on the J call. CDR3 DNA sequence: TGTGCCAGCAGTAGATCCTACGAGCAGTACTTC. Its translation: CASSRSYEQYF.